The present entry profiles one TCR beta chain with its context. Its antigen is not known. The PCR used 60 Vbeta and 13 Jbeta primers. Clones were read by immunoSEQ multiplex PCR, and TCRdb kept only the in-frame ones, dropping some. This table holds 100,000 to 150,000 clones, about 80% found once. The CDR3 covers 17 residues. The V gene's germline CDR1 is SGHTA and CDR2 FQGTGA. V was pared by 3 bases and J by 3 bases, with 6 bases of the junction left unmatched. This sample stems from a study of cytomegalovirus exposure and HLA in healthy donors. The study, taken as a whole, reports: Clonal expansion, a later analysis showed, was greater in HLA-associated TCR beta chains than in equally common others.

V and J are TRBV7-3 and TRBJ2-1; 12 nucleotides agree with TRBD2. The sample consisted of PBMCs. This TCR derives from a woman between 40 and 50 years old in good health and CMV-seronegative. CDR3 DNA: TGTGCCAGCAGCTTGAACGGACTAGCGGGGTTCTACAATGAGCAGTTCTTC. Translating gives CASSLNGLAGFYNEQFF.